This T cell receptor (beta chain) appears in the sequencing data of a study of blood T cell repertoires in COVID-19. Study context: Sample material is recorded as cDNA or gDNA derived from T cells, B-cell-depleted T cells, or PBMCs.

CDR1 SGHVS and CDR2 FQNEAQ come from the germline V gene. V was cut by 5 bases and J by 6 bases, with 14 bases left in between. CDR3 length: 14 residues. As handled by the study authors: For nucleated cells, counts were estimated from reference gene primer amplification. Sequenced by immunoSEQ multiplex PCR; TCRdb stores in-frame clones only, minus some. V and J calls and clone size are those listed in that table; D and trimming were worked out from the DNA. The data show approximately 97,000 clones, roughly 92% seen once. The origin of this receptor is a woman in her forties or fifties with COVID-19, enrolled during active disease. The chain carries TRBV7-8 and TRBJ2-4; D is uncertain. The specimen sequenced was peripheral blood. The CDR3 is CASSLFESINIQYF. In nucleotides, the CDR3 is TGTGCCAGCAGCCTCTTCGAGTCAATAAACATTCAGTACTTC. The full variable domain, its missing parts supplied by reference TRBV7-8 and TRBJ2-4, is GAGVSQSPRYKVAKRGQDVALRCDPISGHVSLFWYQQALGQGPEFLTYFQNEAQLDKSGLPSDRFFAERPEGSVSTLKIQRTQQEDSAVYLCASSLFESINIQYFGAGTRLSVL.